The rows below give T cell receptor beta chains drawn from one sample of a study of cytomegalovirus exposure and HLA in healthy donors. Sequencing was performed with immunoSEQ multiplex PCR; in TCRdb, only in-frame clones are kept and a portion is missing. The sample holds around 130,000 clones, roughly two thirds seen once. The specimen sequenced was PBMCs. The receptors stem from a man aged 25 to 40 in good health and CMV-seropositive. The conserved cysteine and the conserved F or W are not part of the CDR3 here.

CDR3aa	v_gene	j_gene
ASSVGTNQGDTQY	TRBV9	TRBJ2-3
ASTPRALAGGDGELF	TRBV7-8	TRBJ2-2
SVELQPNTEAF	TRBV29-1	TRBJ1-1
ASSLAGTYEQY	TRBV5-1	TRBJ2-7
ASSQDGPSGHNEQF	TRBV4-3	TRBJ2-1
ASSSRDPFSYNEQF	TRBV7-3	TRBJ2-1
ASSQGEQGYEQY	TRBV4-1	TRBJ2-7
ASSRSGTESAF	TRBV18	TRBJ1-1
ASSELAGGHNEQF	TRBV6-4	TRBJ2-1
ASSLTPGTADTQY	TRBV7-3	TRBJ2-3
ASSLPGADEQY	TRBV5-4	TRBJ2-7
ARSLDSGEGYGYT	TRBV5-3	TRBJ1-2
ASSTIPGLAETNEQF	TRBV5-1	TRBJ2-1
ASSLNSYGYT	TRBV6-5	TRBJ1-2
ASSLPVGTGGEKLF	TRBV5-1	TRBJ1-4
ASSDSLGMNTEAF	TRBV2	TRBJ1-1
ASSFLEDNEQF	TRBV27	TRBJ2-1
ASSDGTGAGGPNGELF	TRBV2	TRBJ2-2